This T cell receptor (beta chain) was captured in a study of regulatory T cells in long-lasting Graves disease. V was pared by 7 bases and J by 4 bases, with 17 bases between. CDR1 and CDR2 (germline): MNHEY, SMNVEV (reference sequence). CDR3 size: 14 residues. Whole-study results and caveats: TRBV28, TRBJ1-2 and TRBJ2-5 emerged as the favored segments in persistent disease.

This sample's time point: newly diagnosed GD, antithyroid drugs for less than 3 months. PBMC-extracted RNA yielded the TCR library. This clonotype showed up just a few times. Antigen unknown. HTBI primers from iRepertoire and Arm-PCR of CDR3 regions yielded the TCR beta libraries. Via MiXCR, TCRdb re-called the multiplex PCR reads, giving one row per CDR3 protein. There are approximately 460,000 distinct CDR3 sequences in the sample; 16% occur only once, and around 10% lies in the top ten. These data are also associated with another study on T cells in Graves' hyperthyroidism and ophthalmopathy. This second study says: Blood also showed most of the thyroid clonotypes that were expanded above 0.001.

The sequences come from peripheral blood mononuclear cells (PBMCs), collected at new diagnosis, from a patient treated with antithyroid drugs. The chain couples TRBV27 to TRBJ2-7; possible D gene TRBD2, 6 bases. The sequence was obtained from a woman aged 25 to 45 with Graves disease. The CDR3 coding sequence is TGTGCCAGCACCACCGGGACTCCCCCATACGAGCAGTACTTC. This codes for CASTTGTPPYEQYF.